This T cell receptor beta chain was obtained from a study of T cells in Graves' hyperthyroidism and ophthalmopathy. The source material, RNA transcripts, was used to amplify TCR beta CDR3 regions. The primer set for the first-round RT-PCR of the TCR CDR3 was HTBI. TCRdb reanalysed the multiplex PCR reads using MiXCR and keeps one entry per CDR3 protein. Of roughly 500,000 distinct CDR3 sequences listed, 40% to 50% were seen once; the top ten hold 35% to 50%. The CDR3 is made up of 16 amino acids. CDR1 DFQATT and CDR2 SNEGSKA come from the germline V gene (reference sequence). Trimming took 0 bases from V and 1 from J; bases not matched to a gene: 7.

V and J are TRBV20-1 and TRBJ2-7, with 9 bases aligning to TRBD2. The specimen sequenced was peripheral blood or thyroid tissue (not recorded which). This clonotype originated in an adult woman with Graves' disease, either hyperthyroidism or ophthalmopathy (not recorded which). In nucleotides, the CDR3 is TGCAGTGCTAGAGATAGTCAGCGGGAGGCTTCCTACGAGCAGTACTTC. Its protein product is CSARDSQREASYEQYF.